The 21 T cell receptor beta chains listed next were all sequenced from one sample in a study of tumor-infiltrating lymphocytes in primary liver carcinoma. The investigators made TCR beta cDNA from approximately 0.5 ug total RNA, using a constant-region primer. Libraries for TCR beta were built through three nested multiplex PCR rounds, which together made up a slightly modified ARM-PCR procedure. The first two PCR rounds, nine to ten cycles each, used TRBV1-TRBV30 forward primers and a C-beta reverse primer. TCRdb re-derived calls from the multiplex PCR reads in MiXCR, one entry per CDR3 protein. The top ten clones hold 65% to 80% of a sample with some 190,000 distinct CDR3 sequences, about 60% of them seen once. Unsorted whole blood supplied the blood RNA, and germline DNA was isolated too. Sequencing input: peripheral blood. These receptors were taken from a man aged 35 to 55 with primary liver carcinoma and hepatitis B virus infection.

This clonotype was observed a handful of times. The chain uses TRBV7-8 and TRBJ2-7; 9 nucleotides line up with TRBD1. CDR1 and CDR2 (germline): SGHVS, FQNEAQ. V dropped 5 bases and J dropped 3; count of bases not matched to a gene: 11. CDR3 length: 16 amino acids. The CDR3 loop reads CASSPAVGTGIYEQYF. Written as DNA, the CDR3 is TGTGCCAGCAGCCCAGCAGTGGGGACAGGGATCTACGAGCAGTACTTC.

The chain has TRBV6-1 and TRBJ2-2, with D tentatively TRBD2 (5 bases). Germline V gene data show CDR1 as MNHNS and CDR2 as SASEGT. This CDR3 has 15 residues. The V gene lost 3 bases and the J gene lost 3 bases, with 11 bases spanning the gap. CDR3 amino acids: CASSEVLVDTGELFF. CDR3 coding DNA: TGTGCCAGCAGTGAGGTACTAGTGGACACCGGGGAGCTGTTTTTT.

Details on this clonotype: A much larger clone lies a single base off, so this may be a read error. The V and J genes are TRBV6-5 and TRBJ2-3; 8 nucleotides line up with TRBD1. This CDR3 region has 15 residues. Germline V gene sequence: CDR1 MNHEY, CDR2 SVGAGI. The CDR3 DNA reads TGTGCCAACAGTTACCGGGACAGGTCCACAGATACGCAGTATTTT. Translation: CANSYRDRSTDTQYF.

The chain is built from TRBV29-1 and TRBJ2-3, with D possibly TRBD2 on 5 matching bases. CDR1 is SQVTM and CDR2 is ANQGSEA in the germline V gene. The V end lost 7 bases, the J end lost 5 bases, and 19 bases lay between the germline ends. The CDR3 runs 14 residues. The CDR3 here is CSAARTGIGDTQYF. CDR3 DNA: TGCAGCGCCGCGCGTACCGGGATTGGAGATACGCAGTATTTT.

This clonotype was recorded at least ten times. The chain recombines TRBV11-2 with TRBJ2-5; D is unclear. With 0 bases removed from V and 5 bases from J, the gap between germline ends came to 10 bases. Per the germline V gene, CDR1 is SGHAT and CDR2 is FQNNGV. The length of the CDR3 is 14 residues. The CDR3 sequence: CASSLDLRMETQYF. The CDR3 nucleotides read TGTGCCAGCAGCTTAGATCTCCGTATGGAGACCCAGTACTTC.

The chain is built from TRBV6-5 and TRBJ1-1, with D uncertain. The V end lost 10 bases, the J end lost 1 base, and 16 bases lay between the germline ends. The CDR3 totals 14 residues. Per germline, CDR1 MNHEY and CDR2 SVGAGI. The CDR3 DNA reads TGTGCCAACATTCCTAACTCGGGGAACACTGAAGCTTTCTTT. It is translated as CANIPNSGNTEAFF.

This clonotype was seen ten or more times. The V gene is TRBV11-2, the J gene TRBJ2-7; TRBD2 agrees at 7 bases. Looked up from germline, CDR1 is SGHAT and CDR2 is FQNNGV. The CDR3 is made up of 14 amino acids. J was trimmed by 2 bases and V by 3 bases; bases with no gene match: 4. For the CDR3, the DNA is TGTGCCAGCAGCTTGGGGGGGGTTACCTACGAGCAGTACTTC. Residues: CASSLGGVTYEQYF.

A word on this clonotype: A much larger clone sits a single nucleotide away, making a read error possible. The chain employs TRBV11-2 and TRBJ2-3; 11 bases align to TRBD2. Germline V CDR1 and CDR2: SGHAT, FQNNGV. J was trimmed by 2 bases and V by 2 bases; bases with no gene match: 3. The CDR3 sequence is 16 residues long. The CDR3 DNA sequence: TGTGCCAGCAGCTTAAGGACTAGCGGGTCCACAGATACGCAGTATTTT. Translated, it gives CASSLRTSGSTDTQYF.

As for this clonotype: The germline gene is not matched at one end of the junction; a read error may be the cause. The chain is built from TRBV6-5 and TRBJ1-1; 7 bases are shared with TRBD1. This CDR3 is built from 12 residues. Germline V gives CDR1 MNHEY, CDR2 SVGAGI. The CDR3 is CASRQGRTGAFF. In DNA, the CDR3 is TGTGCCAGCAGACAGGGGAGGACTGGAGCTTTCTTT.

The rearrangement joins TRBV20-1 to TRBJ1-5, with D perhaps matching TRBD1 (5 bases). V lost 0 bases, J lost 7 bases, and 13 bases lay in between. Germline CDR1 and CDR2: DFQATT and SNEGSKA (reference sequence). CDR3 size: 14 residues. The CDR3 is CSARDRGAGQPQHF. In nucleotides, the CDR3 is TGCAGTGCTAGAGATCGAGGGGCAGGCCAGCCCCAGCATTTT.

Of note for this clonotype: One base away lies a much larger clone, so this may be a sequencing read error. V gene TRBV11-2 combines with J gene TRBJ2-1; 11 nucleotides match TRBD2. CDR1 is SGHAT, CDR2 FQNNGV, per germline. There are 17 residues in the CDR3. For the CDR3, the DNA is TGTGACAGCAGACTTGCCCTAAGTGGACTAGCGGGCGATGAGCAGTTCTTC. It encodes CDSRLALSGLAGDEQFF. The full variable domain, in which reference TRBV11-2 and TRBJ2-1 provide the parts outside the CDR3, is EAGVAQSPRYKIIEKRQSVAFWCNPISGHATLYWYQQILGQGPKLLIQFQNNGVVDDSQLPKDRFSAERLKGVDSTLKIQPAKLEDSAVYLCDSRLALSGLAGDEQFFGPGTRLTVL.

This clonotype was seen a few times. The chain couples TRBV12-3 or TRBV12-4 to TRBJ2-2, with 12 bases that match TRBD2. J lost 2 bases, V lost 4 bases, and 5 bases had no gene match. The CDR3 loop spans 17 amino acids. In DNA, the CDR3 is TGTGCCAGCAGTTCCTGGACTAGCGGGACTAACACCGGGGAGCTGTTTTTT. Its protein is CASSSWTSGTNTGELFF.

Only a few counts were recorded for this clonotype. The chain recombines TRBV6-1 with TRBJ2-4, with TRBD1 identical over 10 bases. CDR3 length: 16 amino acids. Germline V lookup: CDR1 MNHNS, CDR2 SASEGT. The J segment lost 6 bases and the V segment lost 6 bases, leaving 11 bases of the junction unmatched. The CDR3 DNA reads as TGTGCCAGCAGCCCGGACCGGGACAGGGGAATAAACATTCAGTACTTC. Amino acid sequence: CASSPDRDRGINIQYF.

This chain links TRBV6-1 with TRBJ1-5; perhaps TRBD1 as D (5 bases). In germline, CDR1 is MNHNS, CDR2 SASEGT. V lost 8 bases and J 3 bases, leaving 17 bases between the germline ends. This CDR3 has 15 residues. The CDR3 DNA reads TGTGCCAGCCAGGGCAGGGTAATTGACAATCAGCCCCAGCATTTT. As protein: CASQGRVIDNQPQHF.

This clonotype showed up just a few times. The rearrangement links TRBV12-3 or TRBV12-4 to TRBJ2-1; D remains ambiguous. This CDR3 spans 13 amino acids. V was shortened by 6 bases and J by 3 bases, with 9 bases between the two germline ends. The CDR3 loop is CASRPENYNEQFF. DNA for the CDR3: TGTGCCAGCAGGCCGGAGAACTACAATGAGCAGTTCTTC.

The V call is TRBV7-8, the J call TRBJ2-7; D remains unclear. The CDR3 spans 16 residues. Germline CDR1 and CDR2: SGHVS and FQNEAQ. V was cut by 4 bases and J by 4 bases, with 20 bases left in between. CDR3 amino acids: CASSSNQLTTVYEQYF. The CDR3 DNA reads as TGTGCCAGCAGCTCCAACCAGCTGACGACCGTATACGAGCAGTACTTC.

Only a few counts were recorded for this clonotype. This chain connects TRBV5-4 to TRBJ2-4, with a possible D match to TRBD1 (5 bases). The ends were cut back, 4 bases at V and 1 base at J, with 9 bases in the middle. The CDR3 loop spans 14 amino acids. CDR1 is SGHNT, CDR2 YYREEE, per germline (reference sequence). The CDR3 DNA follows: TGTGCCAGCAGCCAACAGGTTGCCAAAAACATTCAGTACTTC. Translation: CASSQQVAKNIQYF.

The chain is built from TRBV29-1 and TRBJ2-7; no reliable D call. CDR1 is SQVTM, CDR2 ANQGSEA, per germline. This CDR3 is built from 12 residues. The V end lost 0 bases, the J end lost 7 bases, and 10 bases lay between the germline ends. CDR3 amino acids: CSVEEAPQEQYF. CDR3 nucleotide sequence: TGCAGCGTTGAAGAGGCTCCCCAAGAGCAGTACTTC.

This rearrangement joins TRBV6-1 to TRBJ2-6; D is uncertain. CDR1 is MNHNS, CDR2 SASEGT, per germline. CDR3 length: 16 amino acids. Trimming took 0 bases from V and 2 from J, leaving 8 bases between them. The CDR3 region has the DNA TGTGCCAGCAGTGAAGCGCTATGGACTGGGGCCAACGTCCTGACTTTC. Translation gives CASSEALWTGANVLTF.

The sample holds a few counts of this clonotype. The V gene is TRBV5-1, the J gene TRBJ2-2; either TRBD1 or TRBD2 may supply D (5 bases each). V dropped 5 bases and J dropped 1 base, with 12 bases sitting between them. The germline V gene has CDR1 SGHRS and CDR2 YFSETQ. This CDR3 contains 15 residues. As DNA, the CDR3 is TGCGCCAGCAGTCCCAGGGAGTTGAACACCGGGGAGCTGTTTTTT. Protein sequence: CASSPRELNTGELFF. Full variable domain (outside the CDR3, taken from reference TRBV5-1 and TRBJ2-2): KAGVTQTPRYLIKTRGQQVTLSCSPISGHRSVSWYQQTPGQGLQFLFEYFSETQRNKGNFPGRFSGRQFSNSRSEMNVSTLELGDSALYLCASSPRELNTGELFFGEGSRLTVL.

This clonotype occurred many times. The chain employs TRBV12-3 or TRBV12-4 and TRBJ2-7, with 7 bases matching TRBD1. This CDR3 contains 14 residues. With 7 bases clipped from V and 6 bases from J, the junction kept 12 bases outside the gene matches. The chain's CDR3 is CASTSTGSGFEQYF. Here the CDR3 DNA reads TGTGCCAGCACCTCGACAGGGTCAGGGTTCGAGCAGTACTTC.